This T cell receptor (beta chain) was sequenced for a study of T cell repertoires in cytomegalovirus infection. Study-level background: Signatures in public TCR beta sequences pointed to both CMV infection and matching HLA type. Study findings and constraints: Clonotypes of TCR beta that were HLA-C-restricted and CMV-specific dominated the ex vivo response.

TCRdb itself ran the reads through MiXCR, one entry per CDR3 protein. The table shows approximately 340,000 distinct CDR3 sequences, with roughly 28% occurring only once. This clonotype was counted many times. The antigen remains unidentified. Trimming removed 6 bases from V and 1 base from J, with 9 bases in between. This CDR3 spans 13 amino acids. CDR1 and CDR2 from the germline V gene are LNHDA and SQIVND (reference sequence). V and J are TRBV19 and TRBJ1-1; D is unclear. This clonotype was sampled from a human donor in good health (CMV status not recorded). Some clones in this sample may be carry-over from other donors' samples. This specimen was cultured PBMCs, taken from culture after CMV antigen stimulation. CDR3 amino acids: CASRSSRNTEAFF. CDR3 nucleotides: TGTGCCAGTAGGTCGTCACGGAACACTGAAGCTTTCTTT.